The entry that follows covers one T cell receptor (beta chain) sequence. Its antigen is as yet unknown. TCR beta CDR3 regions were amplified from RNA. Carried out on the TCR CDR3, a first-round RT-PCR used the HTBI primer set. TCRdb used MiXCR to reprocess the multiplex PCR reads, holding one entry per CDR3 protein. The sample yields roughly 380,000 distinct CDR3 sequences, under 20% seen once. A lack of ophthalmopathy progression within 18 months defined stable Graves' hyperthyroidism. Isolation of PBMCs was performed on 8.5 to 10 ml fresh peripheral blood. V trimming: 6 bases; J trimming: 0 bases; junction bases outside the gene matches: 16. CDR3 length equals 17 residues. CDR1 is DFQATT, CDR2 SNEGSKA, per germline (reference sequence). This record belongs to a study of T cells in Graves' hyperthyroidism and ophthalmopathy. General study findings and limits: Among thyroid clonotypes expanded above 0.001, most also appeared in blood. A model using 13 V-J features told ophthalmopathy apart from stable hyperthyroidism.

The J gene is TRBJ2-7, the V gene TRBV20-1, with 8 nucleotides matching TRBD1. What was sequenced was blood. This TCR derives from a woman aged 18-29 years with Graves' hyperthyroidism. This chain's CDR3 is CSASGQGRGGDSYEQYF. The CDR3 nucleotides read TGCAGTGCCTCAGGACAGGGCCGGGGCGGGGACTCCTACGAGCAGTACTTC.